The 23 T cell receptor beta chains presented below share a single source sample, sequenced in a study of response to subunit inactivated influenza vaccine. A single record per CDR3 protein comes from TCRdb applying MiXCR to the RT-PCR reads. The sample contains approximately 530,000 distinct CDR3 sequences, less than 8% of which appear only once. The source material was PBMCs from blood, sampled about 23 months after vaccination. The receptors shown here come from a man in his fifties or sixties who received an inactivated influenza vaccine.

In this sample, this clonotype turned up a few times. V is TRBV12-3 or TRBV12-4 and J is TRBJ2-1; D is unresolved. Trimming removed 5 bases at V and 0 bases at J, with 11 bases between. The CDR3 totals 15 residues. The CDR3 spells CASSPDSSSYNEQFF. The DNA for the CDR3 is TGTGCCAGCAGTCCCGACTCATCCTCCTACAATGAGCAGTTCTTC.

The sample holds a few counts of this clonotype. This chain uses TRBV18 with TRBJ2-1, with D unclear. Trimming pared 4 bases from V and 5 bases from J, leaving 12 bases between. CDR1 is KGHSH, CDR2 LQKENI, per germline. The CDR3 loop spans 14 amino acids. This CDR3 reads CASSLPDRDNEQFF. The CDR3 nucleotides are TGTGCCAGCTCACTTCCGGACCGTGACAATGAGCAGTTCTTC.

To note about this clonotype: A clone one base away is much larger, so this may be a read error. The V call is TRBV28, the J call TRBJ2-3; TRBD1 or TRBD2 may be the D gene (5 bases each). Trimming left V 6 bases short and J 5 bases short, with 12 bases between. Germline CDR1 is MDHEN and CDR2 is SYDVKM. The CDR3 is made up of 13 amino acids. The CDR3 spells CASRRGGQDTQYF. In DNA, the CDR3 is TGTGCCAGCAGACGGGGCGGGCAAGATACGCAGTATTTT.

The chain couples TRBV12-3 or TRBV12-4 to TRBJ1-1; D gene unclear. The CDR3 consists of 12 residues. V lost 5 bases, J lost 7 bases, and 11 bases lay in between. CDR3 nucleotides: TGTGCCAGCAGTCTCCGGGGTATTGAAGCTTTCTTT. It codes for CASSLRGIEAFF.

This clonotype was seen repeatedly, ten times or more. This chain links TRBV4-1 with TRBJ2-2, with D possibly matching TRBD1 (6 bases). The V end lost 1 base, the J end lost 1 base, and 10 bases lay between the germline ends. The germline gives CDR1 MGHRA, CDR2 YSYEKL. The CDR3 consists of 16 residues. The CDR3: CASSQGRGVNTGELFF. The CDR3 region has the DNA TGCGCCAGCAGCCAAGGCAGGGGAGTGAACACCGGGGAGCTGTTTTTT.

This clonotype was counted a few times. The chain combines TRBV7-2 with TRBJ2-7; D ambiguous. Trimming pared 2 bases from V and 3 bases from J, leaving 8 bases between. The CDR3 is made up of 13 amino acids. The V gene's germline CDR1 is SGHTA and CDR2 FQGNSA. This CDR3 is CASSLLSFYEQYF. CDR3 nucleotide sequence: TGTGCCAGCAGCTTACTTTCTTTCTACGAGCAGTACTTC. Variable domain in full (rest from reference TRBV7-2 and TRBJ2-7): GAGVSQSPSNKVTEKGKDVELRCDPISGHTALYWYRQSLGQGLEFLIYFQGNSAPDKSGLPSDRFSAERTGGSVSTLTIQRTQQEDSAVYLCASSLLSFYEQYFGPGTRLTVT.

This clonotype has a handful of counts. CDR3 loop: CASRIGSLGEQYF. The CDR3, as DNA: TGTGCCAGCAGGATCGGGAGCCTTGGCGAGCAGTACTTC. The chain joins TRBV6-2 or TRBV6-3 to TRBJ2-7, with D perhaps TRBD2 (6 bases). Germline V gene data show CDR1 as MNHEY and CDR2 as SVGEGT. V lost 6 bases, J lost 6 bases, and 15 bases lay in between. CDR3 length: 13 residues.

The sample holds many counts of this clonotype. The chain has TRBV7-2 and TRBJ2-1; D is uncertain. Looked up from germline, CDR1 is SGHTA and CDR2 is FQGNSA. The V end lost 1 base, the J end lost 0 bases, and 10 bases lay between the germline ends. The CDR3 runs to 16 residues. This CDR3 is CASSLEHSSSYNEQFF. CDR3 nucleotide sequence: TGTGCCAGCAGCTTAGAACACTCGAGCTCCTACAATGAGCAGTTCTTC.

The sample holds a few counts of this clonotype. The chain couples TRBV20-1 to TRBJ2-7; TRBD1 aligns across 11 bases. The CDR3 totals 14 residues. With V trimmed by 3 bases and J by 4 bases, 5 bases remained unmatched. Germline V lookup: CDR1 DFQATT, CDR2 SNEGSKA (reference sequence). The CDR3 loop reads CSARSGQGAYEQYF. The CDR3 DNA reads as TGCAGTGCTAGGAGCGGACAGGGGGCTTACGAGCAGTACTTC.

The genes are TRBV27 and TRBJ2-5, with D perhaps TRBD1 or TRBD2 (5 bases each). The CDR3 is 14 amino acids. Germline CDR1 MNHEY, CDR2 SMNVEV (reference sequence). The ends were cut back, 4 bases at V and 6 bases at J, with 15 bases in the middle. The CDR3, as DNA: TGTGCCAGCAGTTCTAGGGACGGCGGAAAGACCCAGTACTTC. Its translation: CASSSRDGGKTQYF.

A few counts support this clonotype. J is TRBJ2-7 and V is TRBV20-1; 8 positions agree with TRBD2. The CDR3 consists of 14 residues. The germline CDR1 and CDR2 sequences are DFQATT and SNEGSKA (reference sequence). The V gene end was trimmed by 2 bases and the J gene end by 6 bases; junction bases not matched to a gene: 9. Here the CDR3 reads CSARHPGLVGEQYF. The CDR3 coding sequence is TGCAGTGCTAGACACCCGGGACTAGTTGGCGAGCAGTACTTC.

The chain uses TRBV10-3 and TRBJ2-2; the match to TRBD2 covers 9 bases. This CDR3 is 15 amino acids long. The germline CDR1 and CDR2 sequences are ENHRY and SYGVKD. V gave up 4 bases and J gave up 4 bases; unmatched junction bases: 4. The CDR3 bases are TGTGCCATCAGTGGGGCTAGCGGGGCCACCGGGGAGCTGTTTTTT. Amino acid sequence: CAISGASGATGELFF.

The chain carries TRBV28 and TRBJ1-6; perhaps TRBD1 as D (5 bases). Trimming shortened V by 10 bases and J by 0 bases, and 13 bases separated the two germline ends. CDR1 is MDHEN and CDR2 is SYDVKM in the germline V gene. CDR3 length: 15 amino acids. The chain's CDR3 is CATVGASSYNSPLHF. The CDR3 DNA reads as TGTGCCACTGTAGGGGCGAGCTCCTATAATTCACCCCTCCACTTT.

This clonotype has more than one count but fewer than ten. The rearrangement joins TRBV6-1 to TRBJ2-1; 15 nucleotides match TRBD2. The length of the CDR3 is 18 residues. Germline CDR1 reads MNHNS; CDR2 reads SASEGT. V lost 5 bases and J lost 0; bases outside the gene matches: 5. The DNA for the CDR3 is TGTGCCAGCAGTTCCGGACTAGCGGGGGGGAGCTCCTACAATGAGCAGTTCTTC. It yields the protein CASSSGLAGGSSYNEQFF.

This clonotype came up a few times. The V gene is TRBV3-1, the J gene TRBJ2-1; 9 bases agree with TRBD2. This CDR3 region has 17 residues. Germline V lookup: CDR1 LGHDT, CDR2 YNNKEL (reference sequence). Losses at the gene ends were 1 base for V and 3 bases for J; bases not matched to a gene: 7. CDR3 bases: TGTGCCAGCAGCCAAGGATGGAGAGCGGGAGGCTACAATGAGCAGTTCTTC. Protein sequence: CASSQGWRAGGYNEQFF.

The V gene is TRBV5-1, the J gene TRBJ1-1, with no clear D. The germline V gene encodes CDR1 SGHRS and CDR2 YFSETQ. CDR3 length: 11 amino acids. V was cut by 4 bases and J by 5 bases, with 6 bases left in between. CDR3: CASSAGTEAFF. CDR3 coding DNA: TGCGCCAGCAGCGCGGGGACTGAAGCTTTCTTT.

The chain employs TRBV2 and TRBJ2-1, with a weak D call TRBD2 (6 bases). The length of the CDR3 is 16 residues. Trimming shortened V by 1 base and J by 0 bases, and 10 bases separated the two germline ends. The germline CDR1 and CDR2 sequences are SNHLY and FYNNEI. The CDR3 region has the DNA TGTGCCAGCAGTGAAGACGGGGGAATCTCCTACAATGAGCAGTTCTTC. This encodes CASSEDGGISYNEQFF.

This clonotype was observed a few times. This chain connects TRBV12-3 or TRBV12-4 to TRBJ2-1; D possibly uses TRBD1 or TRBD2 (5 bases each). This CDR3 contains 15 residues. V shed 5 bases and J shed 4 bases, with 15 bases lying between them. In nucleotides, the CDR3 is TGTGCCAGCAGTCCCATGAGGGGACCATACAATGAGCAGTTCTTC. Amino acids: CASSPMRGPYNEQFF.

Only a few counts were recorded for this clonotype. The chain combines TRBV10-3 with TRBJ1-2; 8 positions match TRBD1. This CDR3 has 13 residues. From germline, CDR1 is ENHRY and CDR2 SYGVKD. Trimming took 4 bases from V and 4 from J; bases not matched to a gene: 2. This CDR3 is CAISGTGIYGYTF. The CDR3 DNA reads TGTGCCATCAGTGGGACAGGGATCTATGGCTACACCTTC.

This clonotype has more than one count but fewer than ten. The chain recombines TRBV5-5 with TRBJ1-3; D ambiguous. V was cut by 5 bases and J by 0 bases, with 6 bases left in between. CDR3 length equals 13 residues. CDR1 is SGHKS, CDR2 YYEKEE, per germline (reference sequence). The CDR3 is CASSRVSGNTIYF. CDR3 sequence (DNA): TGTGCCAGCAGTAGGGTCTCTGGAAACACCATATATTTT.

This clonotype was seen ten or more times. The chain has TRBV20-1 and TRBJ2-4; 8 nucleotides agree with TRBD2. The CDR3 sequence is 13 residues long. Germline-derived CDR1 and CDR2 are DFQATT and SNEGSKA (reference sequence). Trimming cost V 6 bases and J 4 bases; bases outside gene matches: 5. CDR3 sequence: CSASGLVKNIQYF. Written as DNA, the CDR3 is TGCAGTGCCTCGGGACTAGTAAAAAACATTCAGTACTTC.

This clonotype occurred many times. The V and J genes are TRBV9 and TRBJ2-7, with D maybe TRBD1 (6 bases). The CDR3 sequence is 13 residues long. V was clipped by 5 bases and J by 5 bases, with 14 bases between them. CDR1 and CDR2 (germline): SGDLS, YYNGEE. CDR3 sequence reads: CASSTTYRDEQYF. Written as DNA, the CDR3 is TGTGCCAGCAGTACTACCTACAGGGACGAGCAGTACTTC.

Ten or more counts support this clonotype. The chain has TRBV25-1 and TRBJ1-2; D is possibly TRBD1 (5 bases). The germline V and J ends were trimmed by 6 bases and 0 bases, with 26 bases remaining between them. The germline V gene has CDR1 MGHDK and CDR2 SYGVNS. The CDR3 loop spans 19 amino acids. Here the CDR3 reads CASRGYLWGLGEANYGYTF. The CDR3 bases are TGTGCCAGCAGGGGGTACCTCTGGGGACTCGGGGAAGCTAACTATGGCTACACCTTC.